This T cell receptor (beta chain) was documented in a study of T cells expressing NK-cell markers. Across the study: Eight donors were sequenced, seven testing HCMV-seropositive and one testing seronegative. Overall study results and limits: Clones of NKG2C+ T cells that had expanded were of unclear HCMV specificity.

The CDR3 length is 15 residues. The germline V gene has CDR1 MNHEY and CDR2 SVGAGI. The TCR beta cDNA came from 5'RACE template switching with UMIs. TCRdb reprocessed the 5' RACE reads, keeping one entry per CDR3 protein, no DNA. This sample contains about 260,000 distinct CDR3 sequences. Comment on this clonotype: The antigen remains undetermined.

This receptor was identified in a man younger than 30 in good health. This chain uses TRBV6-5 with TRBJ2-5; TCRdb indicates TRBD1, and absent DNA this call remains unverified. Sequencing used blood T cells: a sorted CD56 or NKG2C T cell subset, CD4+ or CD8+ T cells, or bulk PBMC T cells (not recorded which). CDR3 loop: CASSYNSGGQETQYF.